The source of this T cell receptor (beta chain) is a study of blood T cell repertoires in COVID-19. Study as a whole: Donors in the United States, Italy and Spain gave samples during acute or convalescent COVID-19. In each case, the material was cDNA or gDNA derived from T cells, B-cell-depleted T cells, or PBMCs.

The CDR3 runs to 19 residues. Per germline, CDR1 MDHEN and CDR2 SYDVKM. Losses at the gene ends were 7 bases for V and 0 bases for J; bases not matched to a gene: 13. Followed longitudinally, the Seattle patients had been enrolled during active infection. Authors' data handling: Researchers report that nucleated cell counts were estimated from reference gene primer amplification. The assay was immunoSEQ multiplex PCR, and TCRdb's table has in-frame clones only and misses some. V, J and clone size were drawn from that table, and D and trimming were deduced from the DNA. The repertoire has 100,000 to 150,000 clones, roughly 80% of them found once; the top ten carry 4.5% to 6%. By share, this clone counts as medium-sized.

The origin of this receptor is an elderly man with COVID-19, enrolled during active disease. The rearrangement joins TRBV28 to TRBJ2-3, with TRBD2 matching over 13 bases. The sequencing input was peripheral blood. CDR3 residues: CASTLGLAGSGISTDTQYF. As DNA, the CDR3 is TGTGCCAGCACCCTGGGACTAGCGGGATCGGGGATTAGCACAGATACGCAGTATTTT.